The 11 T cell receptor beta chains listed next were all sequenced from one sample in a study of T cells in Graves' hyperthyroidism and ophthalmopathy. Regions amplified from RNA transcripts were the TCR beta CDR3 regions. The study used the HTBI primer set for a first-round RT-PCR of the TCR CDR3. One entry per CDR3 protein, called by TCRdb with MiXCR from the multiplex PCR reads. This repertoire shows a few hundred thousand distinct CDR3 sequences, more than 15% found once; its top ten account for less than 70%. The source material was blood. These TCRs come from a woman in her sixties or seventies with Graves' ophthalmopathy.

This clonotype was picked up many times. The chain recombines TRBV11-2 with TRBJ2-1; D not certain. V was pared by 3 bases and J by 3 bases, with 15 bases between. Germline CDR1 is SGHAT and CDR2 is FQNNGV. The CDR3 runs 16 residues. The CDR3 DNA reads TGTGCCAGCAGCTTGGATCGGATTTCATACTACAATGAGCAGTTCTTC. Translated: CASSLDRISYYNEQFF.

This clonotype occurred many times. This chain connects TRBV2 to TRBJ1-2; D might be TRBD1 (6 bases). The V and J ends lost 6 bases and 4 bases respectively, with 9 bases between them. This CDR3 contains 12 residues. The germline CDR1 and CDR2 sequences are SNHLY and FYNNEI. In nucleotides, the CDR3 is TGTGCCAGCAGATCGGACAGCTATGGCTACACCTTC. Protein product: CASRSDSYGYTF.

This clonotype was seen repeatedly, ten times or more. The chain couples TRBV20-1 to TRBJ2-7; 8 positions agree with TRBD2. Germline CDR1 reads DFQATT; CDR2 reads SNEGSKA (reference sequence). The CDR3 totals 13 residues. V lost 6 bases and J lost 2; bases outside the gene matches: 6. This chain's CDR3 is CSALSGGPYEQYF. In nucleotides, the CDR3 is TGCAGTGCCCTAAGCGGGGGCCCCTACGAGCAGTACTTC.

About this clonotype: A much larger clone differs by one base, so this may be a read error. The chain has TRBV2 and TRBJ2-4, with D unresolved. Germline CDR1 reads SNHLY; CDR2 reads FYNNEI. This CDR3 comprises 16 residues. The CDR3 here is CASKSWSASRKNIQCF. Written as DNA, the CDR3 is TGTGCCAGCAAGTCTTGGTCAGCTAGTCGCAAAAACATTCAGTGCTTC. The full variable domain, in which reference TRBV2 and TRBJ2-4 provide the parts outside the CDR3, is EPEVTQTPSHQVTQMGQEVILRCVPISNHLYFYWYRQILGQKVEFLVSFYNNEISEKSEIFDDQFSVERPDGSNFTLKIRSTKLEDSAMYFCASKSWSASRKNIQCFGAGTRLSVL.

This clonotype was detected only a few times. The chain employs TRBV12-3 or TRBV12-4 and TRBJ1-5; D gene uncertain. The ends were cut back, 1 base at V and 3 bases at J, with 7 bases in the middle. The CDR3 has 14 residues. The CDR3 here is CASSLGSYNQPQHF. The CDR3 DNA reads TGTGCCAGCAGTTTAGGCAGCTACAATCAGCCCCAGCATTTT.

This clonotype was counted ten times or more. The rearrangement joins TRBV18 to TRBJ1-2, with unresolved D. The germline CDR1 and CDR2 sequences are KGHSH and LQKENI. Trimming removed 6 bases from V and 4 bases from J, with 15 bases in between. This CDR3 contains 14 residues. CDR3 protein: CASSLDLTAYGYTF. CDR3 nucleotide sequence: TGTGCCAGCTCGTTGGACCTAACGGCCTATGGCTACACCTTC.

This clonotype was recorded a few times. The rearrangement links TRBV6-5 to TRBJ1-5; D might be TRBD1 (6 bases). V was clipped by 2 bases and J by 9 bases, with 11 bases between them. Looked up from germline, CDR1 is MNHEY and CDR2 is SVGAGI. CDR3 length equals 13 residues. The CDR3 loop reads CASSYTEGGPQHF. DNA for the CDR3: TGTGCCAGCAGTTACACAGAGGGGGGGCCCCAGCATTTT.

This clonotype was observed many times. This rearrangement joins TRBV7-9 to TRBJ1-1; unclear D gene. The CDR3 runs 14 residues. Per the germline V gene, CDR1 is SEHNR and CDR2 is FQNEAQ (reference sequence). V lost 6 bases and J lost 1, with 12 bases in between. The CDR3 DNA sequence: TGTGCCAGCAGTCCCCGGACCGGGAACACTGAAGCTTTCTTT. Its translation: CASSPRTGNTEAFF.

V usage is TRBV19 and J usage is TRBJ1-1; D is unresolved. CDR1 is LNHDA and CDR2 is SQIVND in the germline V gene (reference sequence). V lost 3 bases and J lost 5, with 10 bases in between. The CDR3 is made up of 13 amino acids. CDR3 amino acids: CASSISPETEAFF. The CDR3 DNA reads as TGTGCCAGTAGTATTTCCCCCGAAACTGAAGCTTTCTTT.

V and J are TRBV7-9 and TRBJ1-2; maybe TRBD1 (5 bases). V lost 0 bases and J lost 4, with 15 bases in between. The CDR3 extends over 16 amino acids. The germline V gene encodes CDR1 SEHNR and CDR2 FQNEAQ (reference sequence). In DNA form, the CDR3 reads TGTGCCAGCAGCTTAGCAAGTTGGCAGGGAGCCTATGGCTACACCTTC. It codes for CASSLASWQGAYGYTF.

This clonotype was picked up many times. This CDR3 reads CSAKGRTSVNEQFF. The CDR3 coding sequence is TGCAGTGCCAAGGGAAGGACTAGCGTCAATGAGCAGTTCTTC. The rearrangement uses TRBV20-1 and TRBJ2-1; 9 bases agree with TRBD2. V dropped 6 bases and J dropped 6; count of bases not matched to a gene: 9. The CDR3 is made up of 14 amino acids. CDR1 and CDR2 (germline): DFQATT, SNEGSKA (reference sequence).